This note documents a single TCR beta chain sequence. TCRdb's table, derived via immunoSEQ multiplex PCR, lists solely in-frame clones and lacks some. The table includes more than 80,000 clones, roughly nine tenths detected once. This sample is drawn from a study of T cell changes during pregnancy in multiple sclerosis. The sequence was obtained from a female donor with multiple sclerosis, enrolled in a pregnancy study. Sequencing was performed on peripheral blood, taken in the first trimester of pregnancy.

The CDR3 protein is CASSPQRLAGGIGETQYF. Written as DNA, the CDR3 is TGTGCCAGCTCACCACAAAGACTAGCGGGAGGTATTGGGGAGACCCAGTACTTC. The chain is built from TRBV18 and TRBJ2-5; TRBD2 aligns across 13 bases. CDR1 and CDR2 from the germline V gene are KGHSH and LQKENI. The V gene end was trimmed by 1 base and the J gene end by 5 bases; junction bases not matched to a gene: 10. This CDR3 spans 18 amino acids.